This TCR beta chain originates from a study of cytotoxic CD8 clonotypes in ibrutinib-treated CLL (dated by TCRdb to the early 2020s). About the full investigation: The cohort had some eleven relapsed/refractory and more than 14 treatment-naive patients; under 18 were IGHV unmutated. Partial responses were observed in 24 patients and complete responses in 2; after a median follow-up of 68 months, remission was maintained in approximately 15 patients and progression was observed in approximately 12. The response samples were drawn at a median of around eleven months into treatment, with a range of roughly 6 to 40 months. An average of roughly 250,000 productive templates and 94,082 productive rearrangements was obtained per sample. Of the 85 to 90 participants in the trial, about two dozen had longitudinal samples available. Cryopreserved peripheral blood mononuclear cells were collected at three points: before therapy, at response, and at either sustained remission or disease progression.

V ends up 0 bases short and J 4 bases short, with an unmatched junction base count of 0. Its CDR3 holds 14 amino acids, cysteine through phenylalanine. Only CDR3 DNA is held: 42 bases, read in frame from base 1. CDR1 and CDR2, per the germline V gene (reference sequence), are MNHEY and SMNVEV. Note on this clone: The clone's antigen remains unknown. No clone much larger than this one lies a single base away; base qualities are absent.

The research as a whole found: Baseline clonality was found to be higher than that of age-matched healthy donors and was strongly correlated with circulating CD8+ T-cell counts. Sampling times were not matched between sustained-remission and progressing patients, and lymph node repertoires were not studied. Public clonotypes were rare and either shrank or stayed stable during treatment, and the rise in clonality at ibrutinib response reflected expansion of private clonotypes. Clonality increased at ibrutinib response, stayed stable in sustained remission, and fell back toward baseline at progression.

On a MiSeq, deep resolution sequencing aimed for a depth between 1 in 1 million and 1 in 200,000 T cells, with each clonotype covered 10x on average. The immunoSEQ hsTCRB Kit was used to generate the TCR beta libraries. The published analysis was carried out like this. The data were analyzed with ImmunoSEQ Analyzer and ImmunoSEQ Data Assistant, and V, D and J gene assignments followed IMGT definitions. Clonality was computed as one minus normalized Shannon entropy of productive rearrangement frequencies, ranging from 0 to 1. Only overrepresented clonotypes making up at least 0.05% of each patient's repertoire were included in the public clonotype analysis. Some 13 age-matched healthy donor repertoires from immuneACCESS were used as controls for clonality. The clones in this table, taken by TCRdb from immuneACCESS, are in-frame only. Not every clone is retained; where verified, under half of the shortfall comes from an unresolved V gene, and the cause of the rest is unknown. That table furnishes V, J and clone size, whereas the DNA furnished D and trimming. Within this sample are approximately 32,000 clones, with about 70% of them counted one time only. The ten largest clones capture 25% to 35% of the sample.

Around 2 micrograms of genomic DNA were extracted from cryopreserved PBMCs for TCR beta library preparation. Longitudinal blood samples from CLL patients on ibrutinib monotherapy were analyzed using high-throughput TCR beta sequencing. The patients were enrolled in a single-center, open-label phase 2 trial of ibrutinib monotherapy. The clonotype comes from a human donor with chronic lymphocytic leukemia. The chain is assembled from TRBV27 and TRBJ2-3; TRBD2 lines up with 8 middle nucleotides. This sample comprised PBMCs, obtained before ibrutinib treatment. In nucleotides, the sequence is TGTGCCAGCAGTTTATCCGGGGGGGCAGATACGCAGTATTTT. It specifies CASSLSGGADTQYF.